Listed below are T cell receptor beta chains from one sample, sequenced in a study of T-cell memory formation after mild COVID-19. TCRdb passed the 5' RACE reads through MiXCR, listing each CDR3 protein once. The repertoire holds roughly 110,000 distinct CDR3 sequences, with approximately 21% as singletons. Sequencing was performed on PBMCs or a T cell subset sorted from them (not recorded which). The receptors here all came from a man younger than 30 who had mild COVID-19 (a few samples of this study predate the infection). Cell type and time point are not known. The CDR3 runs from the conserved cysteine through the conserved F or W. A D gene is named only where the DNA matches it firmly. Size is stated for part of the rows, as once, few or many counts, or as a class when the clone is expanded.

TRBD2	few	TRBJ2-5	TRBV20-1	TGCAGTGCCCCTAGTGCGGGGGAATTAGAGACCCAGTACTTC	CSAPSAGELETQYF
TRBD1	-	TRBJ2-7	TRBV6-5	TGTGCCAGCAGCCCCAGGGGGACCAACGAGCAGTACTTC	CASSPRGTNEQYF
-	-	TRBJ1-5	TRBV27	TGTGCCAGCAGTCCCGGTCGCGGAGCAAATCAGCCCCAGCATTTT	CASSPGRGANQPQHF
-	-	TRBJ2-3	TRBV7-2	TGTGCCAGCAGCTCGAGAGAGACCAACACAGATACGCAGTATTTT	CASSSRETNTDTQYF
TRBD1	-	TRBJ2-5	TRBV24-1	TGTGCCACCAGTGATTTGGGGACAGGGTCCGGGACCCAGTACTTC	CATSDLGTGSGTQYF
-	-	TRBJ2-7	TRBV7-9	TGTGCCAGCAGCTCCCCCCGCTACGAGCAGTACTTC	CASSSPRYEQYF
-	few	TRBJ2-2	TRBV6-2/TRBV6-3	TGTGCCAGCAGTTACCCCCCCCAAGGGGGCACCGGGGAGCTGTTTTTT	CASSYPPQGGTGELFF
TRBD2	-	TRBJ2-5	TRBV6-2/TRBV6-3	TGTGCCAGCAGCCAGCCCCGTACGGGGGGGTACCAAGAGACCCAGTACTTC	CASSQPRTGGYQETQYF
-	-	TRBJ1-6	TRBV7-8	TGTGCCAGCAGCTTAGCGGGGACCTTCTCAAGGACACCCCTCCACTTT	CASSLAGTFSRTPLHF
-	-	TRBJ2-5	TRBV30	TGTGCCTGGAGAGGCAGACAAGAGACCCAGTACTTC	CAWRGRQETQYF
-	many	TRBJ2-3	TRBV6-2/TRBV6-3	TGTGCCAGTCACGTGGGATCAGACACGACAGATACGCAGTATTTT	CASHVGSDTTDTQYF
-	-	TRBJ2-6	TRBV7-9	TGTGCCAGCAGCTCGGACTGGAGCTCTGGGGCCAACGTCCTGACTTTC	CASSSDWSSGANVLTF
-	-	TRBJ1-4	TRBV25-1	TGTGCCAGCAGTGACGGAGTCCGTTCCGAAAAACTGTTTTTT	CASSDGVRSEKLFF
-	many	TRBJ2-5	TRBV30	TGTGCCTGGAGTTTACAGGGAGAAGAGACCCAGTACTTC	CAWSLQGEETQYF
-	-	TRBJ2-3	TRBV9	TGTGCCAGCAGCGGGAGGGTCCCTAGCACAGATACGCAGTATTTT	CASSGRVPSTDTQYF
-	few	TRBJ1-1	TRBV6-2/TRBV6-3	TGTGCCAGCAGTTCCCCTCGTTTCGAACAGAGAAACACTGAAGCTTTCTTT	CASSSPRFEQRNTEAFF
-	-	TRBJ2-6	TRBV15	TGTGCCACCAGCAGAGATCGGATAACCTGGAGCTCTGGGGCCAACGTCCTGACTTTC	CATSRDRITWSSGANVLTF
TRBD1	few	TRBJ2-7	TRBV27	TGTGCCAGCAGTTGGGGACAGGGGAACGAGCAGTACTTC	CASSWGQGNEQYF
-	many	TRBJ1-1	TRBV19	TGTGCCAGTAGCAGGGACTCTGAAGCTTTCTTT	CASSRDSEAFF
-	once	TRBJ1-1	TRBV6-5	TGTGCCAGCAGTTACCGAGGACGCTCCACTGAAGCTTTCTTT	CASSYRGRSTEAFF
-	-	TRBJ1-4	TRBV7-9	TGTGCCAGCAGCTTAGAGGGCGGAGGTCTGCTGTTTTTT	CASSLEGGGLLFF
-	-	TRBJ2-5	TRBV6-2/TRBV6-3	TGTGCCAGCAGCCCCACGAACCAAGAGACCCAGTACTTC	CASSPTNQETQYF
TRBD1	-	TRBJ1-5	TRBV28	TGTGCCAGCAGTTCGGGGACAGGGGTCCAGCCCCAGCATTTT	CASSSGTGVQPQHF
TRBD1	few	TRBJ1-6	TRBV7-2	TGTGCCAGCAGCTTAACCGGGACAGGGAGCTCCTATAATTCACCCCTCCACTTT	CASSLTGTGSSYNSPLHF
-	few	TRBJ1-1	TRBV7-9	TGTGCCAGCAGCTTGGGCAGGGAGGTCACTGAAGCTTTCTTT	CASSLGREVTEAFF
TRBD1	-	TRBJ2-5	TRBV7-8	TGTGCCAGTGGGACAGGGGCCCAGTACTTC	CASGTGAQYF
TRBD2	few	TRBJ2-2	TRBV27	TGTGCCAGCAGTTTAATTCGGGGCGGGAGCGGGGAGCTGTTTTTT	CASSLIRGGSGELFF
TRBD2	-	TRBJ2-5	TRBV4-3	TGCGCCAGCAGCCAAGATATAGCGGGGAGCGGCGAGACCCAGTACTTC	CASSQDIAGSGETQYF
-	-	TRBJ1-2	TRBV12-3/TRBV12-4	TGTGCCAGCAGTAAGACAGCGATCTATGGCTACACCTTC	CASSKTAIYGYTF
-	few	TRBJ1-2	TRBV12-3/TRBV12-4	TGTGCCAGCAGTCCCTATCCGAGTCTTTATGGCTACACCTTC	CASSPYPSLYGYTF
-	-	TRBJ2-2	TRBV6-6	TGTGCCAGCAGCCCTCCCGGGGAGACCGGGGAGCTGTTTTTT	CASSPPGETGELFF
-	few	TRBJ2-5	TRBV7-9	TGTGCCAGCAGCTTTGGGACAAGCCCCGGAGAGACCCAGTACTTC	CASSFGTSPGETQYF
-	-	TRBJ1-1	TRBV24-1	TGTGCCACCAGTGTTTCCGGCACTGAAGCTTTCTTT	CATSVSGTEAFF
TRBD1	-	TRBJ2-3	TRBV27	TGTGCCAGCAGTTTAGGGGTCAGGGGGCATGCAGATACGCAGTATTTT	CASSLGVRGHADTQYF
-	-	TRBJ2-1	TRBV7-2	TGTGCCAGCAGCCAAGAAGTGTACACTGAGCAGTTCTTC	CASSQEVYTEQFF
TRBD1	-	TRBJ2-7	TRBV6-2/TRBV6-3	TGTGCCAGCAGCCCGGGACAGGGTTTCGCGCAGTACTTC	CASSPGQGFAQYF
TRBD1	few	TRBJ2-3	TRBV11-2	TGTGCCAGCAGCATTGGACAGGGGAGCACAGATACGCAGTATTTT	CASSIGQGSTDTQYF
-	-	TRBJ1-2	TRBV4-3	TGCGCCAGCAGCCAAGATTCAGGGGTTCGGGGCTACACCTTC	CASSQDSGVRGYTF
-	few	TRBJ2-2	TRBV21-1	TGTGCCAGCAGCAAAGTCAGGTCGAACACCGGGGAGCTGTTTTTT	CASSKVRSNTGELFF
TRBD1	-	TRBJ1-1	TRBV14	TGTGCCAGCAGCGGGGAAAGACAGGGGTTGACTGAAGCTTTCTTT	CASSGERQGLTEAFF
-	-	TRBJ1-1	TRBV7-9	TGTGCCAGCAGCCGATACACTGAAGCTTTCTTT	CASSRYTEAFF
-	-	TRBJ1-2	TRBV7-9	TGTGCCAGCAGCCGTCTGACAGTATTGTATGGCTACACCTTC	CASSRLTVLYGYTF
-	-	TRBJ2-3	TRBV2	TGTGCCAGCAGTGAGATGGTGGCAGGGCCGAGCACAGATACGCAGTATTTT	CASSEMVAGPSTDTQYF
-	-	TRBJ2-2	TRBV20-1	TGCAGTGCTAGGGACGCTGATGAAACCGGGGAGCTGTTTTTT	CSARDADETGELFF
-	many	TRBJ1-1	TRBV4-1	TGCGCCAGCAGCCCCCGGGAGGTCACTGAAGCTTTCTTT	CASSPREVTEAFF
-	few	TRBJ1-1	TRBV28	TGTGCCAGCAGTTTTGGCCCGGAATCGCTACAGGAAGTTGCGAACACTGAAGCTTTCTTT	CASSFGPESLQEVANTEAFF